Below, one T cell receptor (beta chain) is given with its context. This sample stems from a study of blood T cell repertoires in COVID-19. Overall study: The study drew acute and convalescent COVID-19 samples from the United States, Italy and Spain. The cDNA or gDNA used as material had been derived from T cells, B-cell-depleted T cells, or PBMCs.

Study processing details: Amplified reference gene primers provided the basis for estimating nucleated cell counts. Repertoires were generated with immunoSEQ multiplex PCR, while TCRdb's copy carries only in-frame clones and drops some. From that table come the V and J calls and clone size; the DNA was used to work out D and trimming. Of around 170,000 clones listed, approximately 86% are singletons. The TCR sequence derives from a man aged 45-65 years with active or convalescent COVID-19. Sequencing input: peripheral blood.

The CDR3 sequence is CATSEAGRQETQYF. CDR3 bases: TGTGCCACCAGTGAGGCAGGTCGGCAAGAGACCCAGTACTTC. The chain recombines TRBV24-1 with TRBJ2-5, with unresolved D. The V gene's germline CDR1 is KGHDR and CDR2 SFDVKD. This CDR3 has 14 residues. Trimming shortened V by 4 bases and J by 2 bases, and 10 bases separated the two germline ends.